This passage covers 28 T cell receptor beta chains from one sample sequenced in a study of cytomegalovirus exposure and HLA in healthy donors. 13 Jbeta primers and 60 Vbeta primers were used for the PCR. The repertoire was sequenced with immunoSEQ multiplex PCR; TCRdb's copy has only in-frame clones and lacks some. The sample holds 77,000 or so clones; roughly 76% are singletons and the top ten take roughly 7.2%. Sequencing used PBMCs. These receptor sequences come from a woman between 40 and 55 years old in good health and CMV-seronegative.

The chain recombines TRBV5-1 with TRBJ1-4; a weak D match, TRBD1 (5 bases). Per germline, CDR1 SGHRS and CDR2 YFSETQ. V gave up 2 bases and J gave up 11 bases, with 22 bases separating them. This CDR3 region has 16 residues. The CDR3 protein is CASSFLTSSQGSKLFF. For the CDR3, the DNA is TGCGCCAGCAGCTTCCTTACCTCTTCGCAGGGTTCGAAACTGTTTTTT.

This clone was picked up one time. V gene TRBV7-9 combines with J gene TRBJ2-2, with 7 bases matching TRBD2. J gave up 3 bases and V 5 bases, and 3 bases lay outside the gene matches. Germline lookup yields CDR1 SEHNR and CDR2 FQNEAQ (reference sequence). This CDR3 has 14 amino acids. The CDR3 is CASSPAGDTGELFF. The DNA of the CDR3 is TGTGCCAGCAGCCCGGCGGGGGACACCGGGGAGCTGTTTTTT.

The CDR3 loop reads CASSETQVIAYEQYF. In nucleotides, the CDR3 is TGTGCCAGCAGTGAAACCCAGGTAATTGCCTACGAGCAGTACTTC. V is TRBV2 and J is TRBJ2-7, with D hard to call. The CDR3 is 15 residues long. With 2 bases removed from V and 2 bases from J, the gap between germline ends came to 13 bases. Germline V gene sequence: CDR1 SNHLY, CDR2 FYNNEI.

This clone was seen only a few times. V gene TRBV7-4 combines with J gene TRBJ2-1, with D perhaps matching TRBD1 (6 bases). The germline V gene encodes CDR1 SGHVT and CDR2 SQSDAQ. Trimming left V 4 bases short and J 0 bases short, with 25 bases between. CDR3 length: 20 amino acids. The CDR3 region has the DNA TGTGCCAGCAGCTCCATCCTGGACCGGGACACAGTGGCCTCCTACAATGAGCAGTTCTTC. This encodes CASSSILDRDTVASYNEQFF.

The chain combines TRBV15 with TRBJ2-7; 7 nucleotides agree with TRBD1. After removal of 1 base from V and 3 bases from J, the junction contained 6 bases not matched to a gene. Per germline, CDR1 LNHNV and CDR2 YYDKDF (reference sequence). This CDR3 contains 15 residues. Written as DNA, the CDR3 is TGTGCCACCAGCAGAGCTGGGCAGGGGGTCTACGAGCAGTACTTC. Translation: CATSRAGQGVYEQYF.

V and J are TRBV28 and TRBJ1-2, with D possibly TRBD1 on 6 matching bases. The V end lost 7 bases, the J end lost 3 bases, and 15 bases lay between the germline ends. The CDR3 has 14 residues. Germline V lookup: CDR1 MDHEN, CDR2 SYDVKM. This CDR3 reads CASKSGGGDYGYTF. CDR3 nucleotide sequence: TGTGCCAGCAAGTCGGGGGGCGGTGACTATGGCTACACCTTC.

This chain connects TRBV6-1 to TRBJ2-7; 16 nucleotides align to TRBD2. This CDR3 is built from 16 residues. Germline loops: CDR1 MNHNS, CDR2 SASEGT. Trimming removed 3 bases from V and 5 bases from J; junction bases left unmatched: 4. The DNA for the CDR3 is TGTGCCAGCAGTGAGGGACTAGCGGGGGGGTTGGACGAGCAGTACTTC. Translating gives CASSEGLAGGLDEQYF.

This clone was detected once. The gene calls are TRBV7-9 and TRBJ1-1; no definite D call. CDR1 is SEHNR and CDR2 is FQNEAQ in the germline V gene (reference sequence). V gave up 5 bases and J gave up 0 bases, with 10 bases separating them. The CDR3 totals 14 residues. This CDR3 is CASSLVAVNTEAFF. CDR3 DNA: TGTGCCAGCAGCCTGGTGGCGGTGAACACTGAAGCTTTCTTT. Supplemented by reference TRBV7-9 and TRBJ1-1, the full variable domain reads DTGVSQNPRHKITKRGQNVTFRCDPISEHNRLYWYRQTLGQGPEFLTYFQNEAQLEKSRLLSDRFSAERPKGSFSTLEIQRTEQGDSAMYLCASSLVAVNTEAFFGQGTRLTVV.

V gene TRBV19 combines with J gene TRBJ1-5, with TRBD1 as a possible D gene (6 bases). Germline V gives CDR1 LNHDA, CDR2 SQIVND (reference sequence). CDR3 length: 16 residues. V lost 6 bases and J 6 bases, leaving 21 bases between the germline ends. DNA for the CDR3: TGTGCCAGTAGCGGACAGCGTCTATCCCTGTTTCAGCCCCAGCATTTT. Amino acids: CASSGQRLSLFQPQHF.

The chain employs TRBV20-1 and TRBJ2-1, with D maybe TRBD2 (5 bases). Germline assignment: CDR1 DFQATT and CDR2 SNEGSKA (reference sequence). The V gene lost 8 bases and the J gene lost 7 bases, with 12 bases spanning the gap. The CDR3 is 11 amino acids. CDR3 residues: CSFGDFNEQFF. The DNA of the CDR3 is TGCAGTTTCGGGGATTTTAATGAGCAGTTCTTC.

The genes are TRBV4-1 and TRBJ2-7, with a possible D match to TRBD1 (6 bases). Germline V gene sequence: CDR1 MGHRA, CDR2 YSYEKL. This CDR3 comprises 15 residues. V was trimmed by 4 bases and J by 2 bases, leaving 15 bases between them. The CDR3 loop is CASSPARQATYEQYF. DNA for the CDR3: TGCGCCAGCAGCCCGGCTCGACAGGCAACCTACGAGCAGTACTTC.

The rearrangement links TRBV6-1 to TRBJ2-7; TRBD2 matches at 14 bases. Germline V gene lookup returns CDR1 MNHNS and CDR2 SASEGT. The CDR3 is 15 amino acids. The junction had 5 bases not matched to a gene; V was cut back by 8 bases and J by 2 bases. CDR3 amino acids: CASLTSGRAAYEQYF. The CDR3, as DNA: TGTGCCAGCCTGACTAGCGGGAGGGCCGCCTACGAGCAGTACTTC.

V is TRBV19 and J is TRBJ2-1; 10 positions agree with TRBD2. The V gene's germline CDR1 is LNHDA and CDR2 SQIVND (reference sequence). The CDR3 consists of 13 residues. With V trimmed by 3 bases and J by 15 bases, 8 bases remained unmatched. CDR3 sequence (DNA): TGTGCCAGTAGTATGACTAGCGGGTTCTTCCCGTTCTTC. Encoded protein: CASSMTSGFFPFF. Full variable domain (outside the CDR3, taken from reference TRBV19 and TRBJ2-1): DGGITQSPKYLFRKEGQNVTLSCEQNLNHDAMYWYRQDPGQGLRLIYYSQIVNDFQKGDIAEGYSVSREKKESFPLTVTSAQKNPTAFYLCASSMTSGFFPFFGPGTRLTVL.

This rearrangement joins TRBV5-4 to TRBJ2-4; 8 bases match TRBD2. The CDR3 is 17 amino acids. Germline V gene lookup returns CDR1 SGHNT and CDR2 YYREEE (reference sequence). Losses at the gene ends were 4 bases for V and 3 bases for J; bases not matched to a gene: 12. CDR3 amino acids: CASSQTRPAGGKNIQYF. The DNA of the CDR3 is TGTGCCAGCAGCCAAACACGCCCCGCGGGGGGCAAAAACATTCAGTACTTC.

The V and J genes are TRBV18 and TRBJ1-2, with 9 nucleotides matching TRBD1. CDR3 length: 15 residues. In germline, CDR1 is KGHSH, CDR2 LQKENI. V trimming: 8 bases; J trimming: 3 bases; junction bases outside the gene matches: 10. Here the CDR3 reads CASGQATGGDYGYTF. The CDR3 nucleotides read TGTGCCAGCGGACAGGCTACAGGGGGCGACTATGGCTACACCTTC.

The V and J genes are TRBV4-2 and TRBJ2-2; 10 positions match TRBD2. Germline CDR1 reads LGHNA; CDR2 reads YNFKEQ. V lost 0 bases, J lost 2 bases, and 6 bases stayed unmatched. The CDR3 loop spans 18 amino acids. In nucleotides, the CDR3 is TGTGCCAGCAGCCAAGATCCTAGCGGGGGCTATAACACCGGGGAGCTGTTTTTT. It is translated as CASSQDPSGGYNTGELFF.

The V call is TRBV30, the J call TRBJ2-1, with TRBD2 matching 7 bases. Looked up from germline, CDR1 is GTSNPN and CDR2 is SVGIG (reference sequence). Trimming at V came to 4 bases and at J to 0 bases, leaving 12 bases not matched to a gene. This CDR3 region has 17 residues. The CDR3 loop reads CAWKGRVLKGSYNEQFF. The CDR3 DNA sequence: TGTGCCTGGAAAGGGAGGGTCCTTAAGGGCTCCTACAATGAGCAGTTCTTC.

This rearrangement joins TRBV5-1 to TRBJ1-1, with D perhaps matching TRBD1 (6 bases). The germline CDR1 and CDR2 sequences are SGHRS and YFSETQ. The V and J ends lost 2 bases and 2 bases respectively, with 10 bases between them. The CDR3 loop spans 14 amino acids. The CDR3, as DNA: TGCGCCAGCAGCTTAACAGGGAGCAACACTGAAGCTTTCTTT. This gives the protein CASSLTGSNTEAFF.

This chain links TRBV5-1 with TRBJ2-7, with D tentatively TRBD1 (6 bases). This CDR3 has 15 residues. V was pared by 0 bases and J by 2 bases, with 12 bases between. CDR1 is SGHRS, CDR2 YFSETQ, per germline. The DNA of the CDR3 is TGCGCCAGCAGCTTGGAAGGGGGAGATCCCTACGAGCAGTACTTC. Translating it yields CASSLEGGDPYEQYF.

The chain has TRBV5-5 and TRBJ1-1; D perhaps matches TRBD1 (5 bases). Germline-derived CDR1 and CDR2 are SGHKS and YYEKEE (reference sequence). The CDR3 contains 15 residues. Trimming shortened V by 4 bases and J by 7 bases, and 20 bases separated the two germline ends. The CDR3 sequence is CASSPPAHRIDEAFF. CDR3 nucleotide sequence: TGTGCCAGCAGCCCCCCGGCTCACAGGATAGATGAAGCTTTCTTT. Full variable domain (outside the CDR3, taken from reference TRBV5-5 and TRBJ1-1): DAGVTQSPTHLIKTRGQQVTLRCSPISGHKSVSWYQQVLGQGPQFIFQYYEKEERGRGNFPDRFSARQFPNYSSELNVNALLLGDSALYLCASSPPAHRIDEAFFGQGTRLTVV.

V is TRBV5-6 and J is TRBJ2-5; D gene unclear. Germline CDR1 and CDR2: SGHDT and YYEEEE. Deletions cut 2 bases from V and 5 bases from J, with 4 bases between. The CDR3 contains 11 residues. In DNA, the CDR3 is TGTGCCAGCAGCTTCGGGGAGACCCAGTACTTC. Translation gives CASSFGETQYF.

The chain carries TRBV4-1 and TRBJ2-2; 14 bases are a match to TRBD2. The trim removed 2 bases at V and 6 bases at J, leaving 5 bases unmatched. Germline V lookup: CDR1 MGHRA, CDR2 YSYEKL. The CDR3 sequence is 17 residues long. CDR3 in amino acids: CASSQTGLAGGAGELFF. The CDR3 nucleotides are TGCGCCAGCAGCCAAACCGGACTAGCGGGAGGTGCCGGGGAGCTGTTTTTT.

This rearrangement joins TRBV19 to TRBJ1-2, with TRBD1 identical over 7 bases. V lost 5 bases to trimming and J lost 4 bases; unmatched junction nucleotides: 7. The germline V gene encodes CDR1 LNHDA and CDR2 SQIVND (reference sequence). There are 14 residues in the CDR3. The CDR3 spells CASSSQGLGYGYTF. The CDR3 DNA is TGTGCCAGTAGTTCACAGGGGCTTGGCTATGGCTACACCTTC. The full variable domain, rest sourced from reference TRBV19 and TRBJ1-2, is DGGITQSPKYLFRKEGQNVTLSCEQNLNHDAMYWYRQDPGQGLRLIYYSQIVNDFQKGDIAEGYSVSREKKESFPLTVTSAQKNPTAFYLCASSSQGLGYGYTFGSGTRLTVV.

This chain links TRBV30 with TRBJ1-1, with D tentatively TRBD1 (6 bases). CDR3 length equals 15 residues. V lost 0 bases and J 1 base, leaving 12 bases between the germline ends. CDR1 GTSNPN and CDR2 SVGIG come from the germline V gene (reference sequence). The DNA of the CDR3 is TGTGCCTGGAGTGTACTTCCGGGACAGAACACTGAAGCTTTCTTT. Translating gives CAWSVLPGQNTEAFF. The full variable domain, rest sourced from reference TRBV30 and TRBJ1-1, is SQTIHQWPATLVQPVGSPLSLECTVEGTSNPNLYWYRQAAGRGLQLLFYSVGIGQISSEVPQNLSASRPQDRQFILSSKKLLLSDSGFYLCAWSVLPGQNTEAFFGQGTRLTVV.

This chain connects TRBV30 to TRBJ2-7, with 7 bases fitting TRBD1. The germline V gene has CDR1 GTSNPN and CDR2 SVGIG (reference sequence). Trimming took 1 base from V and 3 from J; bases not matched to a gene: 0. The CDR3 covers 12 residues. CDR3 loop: CAWSGTGYEQYF. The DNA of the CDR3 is TGTGCCTGGAGTGGGACAGGCTACGAGCAGTACTTC. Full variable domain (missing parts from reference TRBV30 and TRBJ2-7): SQTIHQWPATLVQPVGSPLSLECTVEGTSNPNLYWYRQAAGRGLQLLFYSVGIGQISSEVPQNLSASRPQDRQFILSSKKLLLSDSGFYLCAWSGTGYEQYFGPGTRLTVT.

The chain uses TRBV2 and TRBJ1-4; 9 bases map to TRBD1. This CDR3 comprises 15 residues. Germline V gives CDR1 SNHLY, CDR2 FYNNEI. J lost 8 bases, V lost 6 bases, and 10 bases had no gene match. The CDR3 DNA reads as TGTGCCAGCAGGGACACAGGGGGCGAGTGGGAAAAACTGTTTTTT. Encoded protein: CASRDTGGEWEKLFF.

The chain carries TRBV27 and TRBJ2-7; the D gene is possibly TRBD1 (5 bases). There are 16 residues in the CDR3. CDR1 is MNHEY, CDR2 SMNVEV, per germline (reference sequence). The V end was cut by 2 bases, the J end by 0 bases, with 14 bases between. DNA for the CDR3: TGTGCCAGCAGTTTAAGTTCAGGGTCGATCTCCTACGAGCAGTACTTC. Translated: CASSLSSGSISYEQYF.

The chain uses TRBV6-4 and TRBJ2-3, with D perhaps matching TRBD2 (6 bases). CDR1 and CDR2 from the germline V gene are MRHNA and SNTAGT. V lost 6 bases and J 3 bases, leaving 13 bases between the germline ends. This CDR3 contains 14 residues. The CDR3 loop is CASRKEGKTDTQYF. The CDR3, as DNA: TGTGCCAGCAGGAAGGAGGGGAAGACAGATACGCAGTATTTT.